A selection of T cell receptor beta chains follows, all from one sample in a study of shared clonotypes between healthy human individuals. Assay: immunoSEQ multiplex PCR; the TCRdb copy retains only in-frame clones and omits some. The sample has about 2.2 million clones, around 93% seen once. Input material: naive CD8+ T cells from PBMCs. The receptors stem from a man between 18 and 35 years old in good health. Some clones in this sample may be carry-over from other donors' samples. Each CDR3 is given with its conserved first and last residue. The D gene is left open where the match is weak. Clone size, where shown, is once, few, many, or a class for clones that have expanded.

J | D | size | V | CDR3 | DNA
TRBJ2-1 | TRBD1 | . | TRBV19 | CASTTGANEQFF | TGTGCCAGTACCACAGGGGCCAATGAGCAGTTCTTC
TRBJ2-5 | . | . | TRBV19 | CASSILPQETQYF | TGTGCCAGTAGTATCCTCCCCCAAGAGACCCAGTACTTC
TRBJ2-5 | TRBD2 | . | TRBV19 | CASSRAGWETQYF | TGTGCCAGTAGTAGAGCGGGATGGGAGACCCAGTACTTC
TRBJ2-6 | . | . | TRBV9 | CASNGGGANVLTF | TGTGCCAGCAATGGGGGTGGGGCCAACGTCCTGACTTTC
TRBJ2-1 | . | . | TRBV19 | CASSTDSHEQFF | TGTGCCAGTAGCACCGACAGCCATGAGCAGTTCTTC
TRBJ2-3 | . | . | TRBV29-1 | CSALSGTSTDTQYF | TGCAGCGCTTTAAGCGGAACTAGCACAGATACGCAGTATTTT
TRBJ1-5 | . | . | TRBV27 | CASSIRVGQPQHF | TGTGCCAGCAGTATTCGGGTGGGTCAGCCCCAGCATTTT
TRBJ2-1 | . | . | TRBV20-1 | CSAGYNEQFF | TGCAGTGCTGGCTACAATGAGCAGTTCTTC
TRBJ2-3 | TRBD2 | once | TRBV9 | CASSAGGGRTSTDTQYF | TGTGCCAGCAGCGCGGGGGGCGGGAGGACTAGCACAGATACGCAGTATTTT
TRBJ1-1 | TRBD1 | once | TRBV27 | CASTGGTEAFF | TGTGCCAGCACAGGGGGCACTGAAGCTTTCTTT
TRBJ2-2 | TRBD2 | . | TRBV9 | CASSVAPTSVNTGELFF | TGTGCCAGCAGCGTAGCTCCTACTAGCGTGAACACCGGGGAGCTGTTTTTT
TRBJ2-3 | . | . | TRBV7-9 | CASRPEITDTQYF | TGTGCCAGCAGACCGGAGATTACAGATACGCAGTATTTT
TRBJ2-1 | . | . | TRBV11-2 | CASSLDLAHEQFF | TGTGCCAGCAGCTTAGATCTAGCCCATGAGCAGTTCTTC
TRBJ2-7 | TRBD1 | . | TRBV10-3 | CAISVGTGYEQYF | TGTGCCATCAGTGTGGGGACAGGGTACGAGCAGTACTTC
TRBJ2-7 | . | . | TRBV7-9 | CASSLGGIFEQYF | TGTGCCAGCAGCTTAGGCGGTATCTTCGAGCAGTACTTC
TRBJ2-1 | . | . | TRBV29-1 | CSVGGRGAYNEQFF | TGCAGCGTGGGGGGCAGGGGAGCCTACAATGAGCAGTTCTTC
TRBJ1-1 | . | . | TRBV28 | CASSLQPNTEAFF | TGTGCCAGCAGCCTACAGCCTAACACTGAAGCTTTCTTT
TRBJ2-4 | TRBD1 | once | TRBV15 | CATSGQGLGAKNIQYF | TGTGCCACCAGCGGACAGGGGCTAGGGGCCAAAAACATTCAGTACTTC
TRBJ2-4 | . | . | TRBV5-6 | CASSLALWGDIQYF | TGTGCCAGCAGCTTGGCCTTGTGGGGTGACATTCAGTACTTC
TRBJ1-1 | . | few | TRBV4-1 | CASSRDTGEAFF | TGCGCCAGCAGCCGCGATACAGGGGAAGCTTTCTTT